These 31 T cell receptor beta chains came from one sample sequenced in a study of blood T cell repertoires in COVID-19. The data were produced by immunoSEQ multiplex PCR, yet TCRdb's version contains in-frame clones alone and is incomplete. The table includes about 230,000 clones, roughly 85% detected once. Sequenced: peripheral blood. The origin of the receptors is a middle-aged man with acute or convalescent COVID-19.

This chain links TRBV2 with TRBJ1-1; D gene uncertain. V shed 6 bases and J shed 1 base, with 12 bases lying between them. Germline CDR1 and CDR2: SNHLY and FYNNEI. The CDR3 consists of 14 residues. This CDR3 reads CASSTGSANTEAFF. The DNA of the CDR3 is TGTGCCAGCAGCACCGGGTCAGCGAACACTGAAGCTTTCTTT.

The rearrangement links TRBV5-1 to TRBJ1-1; TRBD1 matches at 8 bases. Germline CDR1 SGHRS, CDR2 YFSETQ. This CDR3 is 14 amino acids long. Trimming removed 4 bases from V and 3 bases from J; junction bases left unmatched: 5. The CDR3 loop is CASSLTGAYTEAFF. CDR3 sequence (DNA): TGCGCCAGCAGCCTGACAGGGGCGTACACTGAAGCTTTCTTT.

The chain couples TRBV5-1 to TRBJ1-4; 7 bases align to TRBD1. The J segment lost 8 bases and the V segment lost 4 bases, leaving 8 bases of the junction unmatched. This CDR3 comprises 14 residues. The germline V gene encodes CDR1 SGHRS and CDR2 YFSETQ. CDR3 bases: TGCGCCAGCAGCCAGACAGGGTTCGGGGAAAAACTGTTTTTT. Its protein is CASSQTGFGEKLFF. Together with reference TRBV5-1 and TRBJ1-4, the CDR3 gives the full variable domain: KAGVTQTPRYLIKTRGQQVTLSCSPISGHRSVSWYQQTPGQGLQFLFEYFSETQRNKGNFPGRFSGRQFSNSRSEMNVSTLELGDSALYLCASSQTGFGEKLFFGSGTQLSVL.

This clone has only a few counts. This rearrangement joins TRBV15 to TRBJ1-2, with D tentatively TRBD1 (5 bases). V was shortened by 0 bases and J by 6 bases, with 8 bases between the two germline ends. Germline loops: CDR1 LNHNV, CDR2 YYDKDF (reference sequence). The CDR3 runs to 13 residues. The CDR3 reads CATSRDKGDGYTF. The CDR3, as DNA: TGTGCCACCAGCAGAGATAAAGGGGATGGCTACACCTTC.

CDR3 bases: TGTGCCAGCAGCTTACAAACAGGGGCCAACACTGAAGCTTTCTTT. Residues: CASSLQTGANTEAFF. The rearrangement joins TRBV7-2 to TRBJ1-1, with 7 bases identical to TRBD1. CDR3 length equals 15 residues. From germline, CDR1 is SGHTA and CDR2 FQGNSA. Germline trimming cut 2 bases from V and 2 bases from J; bases unmatched to any gene: 5.

The genes are TRBV6-1 and TRBJ1-2; TRBD1 matches at 8 bases. In germline, CDR1 is MNHNS, CDR2 SASEGT. This CDR3 spans 16 amino acids. Trimming took 1 base from V and 4 from J; bases not matched to a gene: 8. The CDR3 region has the DNA TGTGCCAGCAGTGAAGGGGCCCGGACAGGGCCCTATGGCTACACCTTC. Its protein product is CASSEGARTGPYGYTF.

V gene TRBV10-3 combines with J gene TRBJ1-5; possibly TRBD1 for D (5 bases). Trimming took 4 bases from V and 3 from J, leaving 10 bases between them. The germline CDR1 and CDR2 sequences are ENHRY and SYGVKD. The CDR3 extends over 14 amino acids. CDR3 sequence: CAISGTGDNQPQHF. In DNA, the CDR3 is TGTGCCATCAGTGGTACAGGAGACAATCAGCCCCAGCATTTT.

The sample holds a few counts of this clone. V is TRBV5-1 and J is TRBJ2-5; 15 bases are shared with TRBD2. This CDR3 region has 16 residues. Germline V CDR1 and CDR2: SGHRS, YFSETQ. With V trimmed by 3 bases and J by 5 bases, 5 bases remained unmatched. The CDR3 DNA reads TGCGCCAGCAGCTGGACTAGCGGGGGGGTCAGGGAGACCCAGTACTTC. Amino acids: CASSWTSGGVRETQYF.

This clone has more than one count but fewer than ten. The rearrangement uses TRBV3-1 (or the pseudogene TRBV3-2) and TRBJ1-1; tentatively, D is TRBD1 (5 bases). The CDR3 is 16 residues long. V lost 5 bases to trimming and J lost 4 bases, with 20 bases between them. The germline gives CDR1 LGHDT, CDR2 YNNKEL (reference sequence). The CDR3 DNA reads TGTGCCAGCAGCGCAGGGTATTGGGTGTGGATCACTGAAGCTTTCTTT. Encoded protein: CASSAGYWVWITEAFF.

This chain connects TRBV6-5 to TRBJ1-5; D remains unclear. CDR1 is MNHEY and CDR2 is SVGAGI in the germline V gene. The CDR3 has 15 amino acids. V lost 5 bases to trimming and J lost 1 base, with 12 bases between them. The chain's CDR3 is CASSNLDGSNQPQHF. For the CDR3, the DNA is TGTGCCAGCAGTAACCTCGACGGGAGCAATCAGCCCCAGCATTTT.

This clone was seen only a few times. In nucleotides, the CDR3 is TGTGCCAGCAGCTTAAGGGGGGTAGGATATTCACCCCTCCACTTT. This gives the protein CASSLRGVGYSPLHF. J is TRBJ1-6 and V is TRBV7-3; the D gene is possibly TRBD1 (5 bases). The CDR3 contains 15 residues. Trimming stripped 1 base from V and 8 bases from J, with 12 bases between. Germline V gene lookup returns CDR1 SGHTA and CDR2 FQGTGA. The variable domain in full, completed from reference TRBV7-3 and TRBJ1-6, reads GAGVSQTPSNKVTEKGKYVELRCDPISGHTALYWYRQSLGQGPEFLIYFQGTGAADDSGLPNDRFFAVRPEGSVSTLKIQRTERGDSAVYLCASSLRGVGYSPLHFGNGTRLTVT.

The chain employs TRBV27 and TRBJ1-2, with TRBD1 identical over 7 bases. Germline CDR1 reads MNHEY; CDR2 reads SMNVEV (reference sequence). After removal of 3 bases from V and 2 bases from J, the junction contained 3 bases not matched to a gene. This CDR3 spans 14 amino acids. CDR3 residues: CASSFSTGNYGYTF. DNA of the CDR3: TGTGCCAGCAGTTTCTCGACAGGGAACTATGGCTACACCTTC.

This rearrangement joins TRBV28 to TRBJ2-7; D may be TRBD1 (6 bases). This CDR3 spans 15 amino acids. From germline, CDR1 is MDHEN and CDR2 SYDVKM. Trimming shortened V by 3 bases and J by 7 bases, and 19 bases separated the two germline ends. CDR3 nucleotide sequence: TGTGCCAGCAGTTTTGGGGACATACCGACGGGGGAGCAGTACTTC. Protein sequence: CASSFGDIPTGEQYF.

About this clone itself: In the same sample, other DNA sequences code for this CDR3. The chain has TRBV9 and TRBJ2-2; 9 bases line up with TRBD2. In germline, CDR1 is SGDLS, CDR2 YYNGEE. The CDR3 is made up of 20 amino acids. With 3 bases clipped from V and 4 bases from J, the junction kept 19 bases outside the gene matches. CDR3: CASSAQRRRGGAGITGELFF. CDR3 in DNA: TGTGCCAGCAGCGCTCAAAGGAGGCGGGGGGGCGCGGGGATCACCGGGGAGCTGTTTTTT. The whole variable domain, remainder taken from reference TRBV9 and TRBJ2-2, is DSGVTQTPKHLITATGQRVTLRCSPRSGDLSVYWYQQSLDQGLQFLIQYYNGEERAKGNILERFSAQQFPDLHSELNLSSLELGDSALYFCASSAQRRRGGAGITGELFFGEGSRLTVL.

The chain joins TRBV28 to TRBJ2-3, with TRBD2 as a possible D gene (6 bases). This CDR3 contains 15 residues. Trimming took off 4 bases at V and 8 bases at J, with 19 bases between the two ends. CDR1 MDHEN and CDR2 SYDVKM come from the germline V gene. CDR3 in DNA: TGTGCCAGCAGTTCGCCGGGAGCCAAGGGTGGTACGCAGTATTTT. Its protein product is CASSSPGAKGGTQYF.

This chain links TRBV9 with TRBJ2-7, with 7 bases that match TRBD1. After removal of 4 bases from V and 5 bases from J, the junction contained 6 bases not matched to a gene. The CDR3 is made up of 13 amino acids. Per the germline V gene, CDR1 is SGDLS and CDR2 is YYNGEE. Written as DNA, the CDR3 is TGTGCCAGCAGCACTGGGACAGCCCACGAGCAGTACTTC. This codes for CASSTGTAHEQYF.

The chain carries TRBV2 and TRBJ1-5, with D unresolved. The CDR3 covers 14 residues. The V gene lost 8 bases and the J gene lost 7 bases, with 18 bases spanning the gap. Germline values: CDR1 SNHLY, CDR2 FYNNEI. The CDR3 loop reads CASGFLTIGQPQHF. CDR3 bases: TGTGCCAGCGGGTTTTTGACAATCGGACAGCCCCAGCATTTT. The entire variable domain, with the rest obtained from reference TRBV2 and TRBJ1-5, is as follows: EPEVTQTPSHQVTQMGQEVILRCVPISNHLYFYWYRQILGQKVEFLVSFYNNEISEKSEIFDDQFSVERPDGSNFTLKIRSTKLEDSAMYFCASGFLTIGQPQHFGDGTRLSIL.

The chain has TRBV5-6 and TRBJ1-6; the D gene is possibly TRBD1 (6 bases). V was clipped by 4 bases and J by 13 bases, with 18 bases between them. CDR3 size: 14 residues. Looked up from germline, CDR1 is SGHDT and CDR2 is YYEEEE. CDR3 region: CASSISLRGGPLHF. DNA for the CDR3: TGTGCCAGCAGCATTAGCCTCCGAGGGGGTCCCCTCCACTTT.

The gene calls are TRBV11-2 and TRBJ1-1; TRBD1 is a possible D gene (5 bases). Germline lookup yields CDR1 SGHAT and CDR2 FQNNGV. CDR3 length equals 14 residues. Trimming stripped 1 base from V and 3 bases from J, with 9 bases between. Here the CDR3 DNA reads TGTGCCAGCAGCTTAGGGGGCGTTGACACTGAAGCTTTCTTT. Encoded protein: CASSLGGVDTEAFF.

The chain uses TRBV4-3 and TRBJ2-7; D might be TRBD1 (6 bases). Trimming removed 4 bases from V and 2 bases from J, with 15 bases in between. The CDR3 has 15 amino acids. The germline gives CDR1 LGHNA, CDR2 YSLEER. As DNA, the CDR3 is TGCGCCAGCAGCCTCCATTCAACAGGGACCTACGAGCAGTACTTC. The encoded protein is CASSLHSTGTYEQYF.

The chain joins TRBV2 to TRBJ2-5; D may be TRBD1 (7 bases). The V end was cut by 6 bases, the J end by 5 bases, with 13 bases between. CDR1 is SNHLY, CDR2 FYNNEI, per germline. CDR3 length: 13 amino acids. Here the CDR3 reads CASRGGQLETQYF. CDR3 in DNA: TGTGCCAGCAGGGGGGGACAGTTGGAGACCCAGTACTTC.

This clone was observed a single time. This rearrangement joins TRBV15 to TRBJ2-7; 12 nucleotides agree with TRBD1. CDR1 LNHNV and CDR2 YYDKDF come from the germline V gene (reference sequence). The CDR3 is 16 amino acids. V gave up 2 bases and J gave up 4 bases; unmatched junction bases: 6. The CDR3 region has the DNA TGTGCCACCAGCAGAAATCCGGGACAGGGGGCGTACGAGCAGTACTTC. Residues: CATSRNPGQGAYEQYF.

This chain connects TRBV11-1 to TRBJ2-1; 9 nucleotides agree with TRBD2. CDR3 length equals 15 residues. CDR1 SGHAT and CDR2 FQDESV come from the germline V gene (reference sequence). The trim removed 8 bases at V and 3 bases at J, leaving 8 bases unmatched. The CDR3 sequence is CASEGRLADYNEQFF. CDR3 DNA: TGTGCCAGCGAAGGAAGACTAGCGGACTACAATGAGCAGTTCTTC.

V is TRBV7-2 and J is TRBJ1-2; tentative D call: TRBD1 (5 bases). Germline loops: CDR1 SGHTA, CDR2 FQGNSA. Trimming pared 1 base from V and 0 bases from J, leaving 9 bases between. The CDR3 has 15 amino acids. DNA of the CDR3: TGTGCCAGCAGCTTAGGACAGCTAGCTAACTATGGCTACACCTTC. Its protein product is CASSLGQLANYGYTF.

This chain joins TRBV25-1 and TRBJ1-2, with TRBD1 identical over 7 bases. The J segment lost 2 bases and the V segment lost 4 bases, leaving 7 bases of the junction unmatched. From germline, CDR1 is MGHDK and CDR2 SYGVNS. This CDR3 spans 15 amino acids. The CDR3 sequence is CASSGGRGQNYGYTF. The CDR3 DNA reads as TGTGCCAGCAGTGGGGGAAGGGGGCAGAACTATGGCTACACCTTC.

This chain connects TRBV29-1 to TRBJ2-5; 8 bases agree with TRBD2. Germline V gene sequence: CDR1 SQVTM, CDR2 ANQGSEA. CDR3 length: 13 residues. V dropped 8 bases and J dropped 5; count of bases not matched to a gene: 10. DNA of the CDR3: TGCAGCCACCGGGCGGGGGGAGTGGAGACCCAGTACTTC. Encoded protein: CSHRAGGVETQYF.

The chain links TRBV4-1 to TRBJ2-1, with a possible D match to TRBD2 (6 bases). This CDR3 contains 15 residues. The V gene's germline CDR1 is MGHRA and CDR2 YSYEKL. The V gene lost 0 bases and the J gene lost 2 bases, with 8 bases spanning the gap. The CDR3 DNA reads TGCGCCAGCAGCCAAGATGGCGGGGCCTACAATGAGCAGTTCTTC. It encodes CASSQDGGAYNEQFF.

In its sample, this clone was seen once. The chain has TRBV28 and TRBJ1-2, with unresolved D. This CDR3 is built from 12 residues. Germline-derived CDR1 and CDR2 are MDHEN and SYDVKM. V gave up 5 bases and J gave up 7 bases, with 11 bases separating them. CDR3 bases: TGTGCCAGCAGTCCAAGTGCGGGTGGCTACACCTTC. Protein sequence: CASSPSAGGYTF.

This clone was counted between two and nine times. Other DNA sequences in this sample translate to the same CDR3. The chain recombines TRBV5-1 with TRBJ1-5; no definite D call. Germline V CDR1 and CDR2: SGHRS, YFSETQ. V gave up 0 bases and J gave up 4 bases, with 8 bases separating them. This CDR3 contains 14 residues. The CDR3 sequence is CASSLGAGNQPQHF. CDR3 nucleotides: TGCGCCAGCAGCTTGGGGGCAGGAAATCAGCCCCAGCATTTT.

The chain couples TRBV25-1 to TRBJ1-1, with 8 bases fitting TRBD1. J gave up 5 bases and V 3 bases, and 11 bases lay outside the gene matches. The germline V gene encodes CDR1 MGHDK and CDR2 SYGVNS. CDR3 size: 16 residues. The CDR3 spells CASSESRGLGRTEAFF. For the CDR3, the DNA is TGTGCCAGCAGTGAGTCCAGGGGGCTTGGGAGGACTGAAGCTTTCTTT.

This sequence joins TRBV30 and TRBJ1-6, with a possible D match to TRBD1 (6 bases). Germline V gene lookup returns CDR1 GTSNPN and CDR2 SVGIG (reference sequence). The CDR3 loop spans 14 amino acids. V was cut by 5 bases and J by 10 bases, with 18 bases left in between. This CDR3 is CAWGLWGPGSPLHF. CDR3 coding DNA: TGTGCCTGGGGTCTTTGGGGGCCAGGCTCACCCCTCCACTTT.